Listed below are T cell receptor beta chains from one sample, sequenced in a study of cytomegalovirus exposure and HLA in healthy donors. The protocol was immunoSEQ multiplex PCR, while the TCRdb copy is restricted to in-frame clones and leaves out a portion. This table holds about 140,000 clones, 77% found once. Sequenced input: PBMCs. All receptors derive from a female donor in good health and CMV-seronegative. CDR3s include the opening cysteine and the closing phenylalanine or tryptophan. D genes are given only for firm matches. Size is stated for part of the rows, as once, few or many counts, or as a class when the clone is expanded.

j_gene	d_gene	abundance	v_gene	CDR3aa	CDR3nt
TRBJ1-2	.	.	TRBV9	CASSPQDTGYTF	TGTGCCAGCAGCCCCCAGGACACTGGCTACACCTTC
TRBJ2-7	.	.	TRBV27	CASRDSSYEQYF	TGTGCCAGCAGAGACAGCTCCTACGAGCAGTACTTC
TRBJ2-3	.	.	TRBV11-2	CASSLRQTTDTQYF	TGTGCCAGCAGCTTGAGACAGACCACAGATACGCAGTATTTT
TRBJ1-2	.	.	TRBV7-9	CASSFVAPGGGYTF	TGTGCCAGCAGCTTCGTAGCTCCCGGGGGTGGCTACACCTTC
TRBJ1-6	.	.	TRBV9	CASSPTLGAYNSPLHF	TGTGCCAGCAGCCCGACGTTAGGGGCCTATAATTCACCCCTCCACTTT
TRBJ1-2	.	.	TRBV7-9	CASSLTVSQGYTF	TGTGCCAGCAGCTTAACAGTTAGTCAGGGCTACACCTTC
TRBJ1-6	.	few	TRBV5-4	CASSPGQLDSPLHF	TGTGCCAGCAGCCCTGGACAGCTCGATTCACCCCTCCACTTT
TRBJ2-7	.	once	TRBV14	CASSQGLSRERTYEQYF	TGTGCCAGCAGCCAAGGGCTTTCGAGGGAGCGTACCTACGAGCAGTACTTC
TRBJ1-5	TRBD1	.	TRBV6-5	CASSYSTGAQPQHF	TGTGCCAGCAGTTACTCCACAGGGGCTCAGCCCCAGCATTTT
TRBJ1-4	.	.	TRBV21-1	CASSKGGLREKLFF	TGTGCCAGCAGCAAAGGGGGGCTCCGGGAAAAACTGTTTTTT
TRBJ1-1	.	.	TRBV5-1	CASSAGIGNTEAFF	TGCGCCAGCAGTGCAGGCATTGGGAACACTGAAGCTTTCTTT
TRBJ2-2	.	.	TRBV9	CASSPQLGRGTGELFF	TGTGCCAGCAGCCCACAATTGGGAAGGGGGACCGGGGAGCTGTTTTTT
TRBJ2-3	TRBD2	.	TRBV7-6	CASSLVSRGGTDTQYF	TGTGCCAGCAGCTTAGTTTCACGGGGAGGGACAGATACGCAGTATTTT
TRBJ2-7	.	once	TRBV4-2	CASSGTPAYEQYF	TGTGCCAGCAGCGGGACACCCGCCTACGAGCAGTACTTC
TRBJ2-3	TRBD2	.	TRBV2	CASSESASGEGTQYF	TGTGCCAGCAGTGAATCGGCTAGCGGGGAAGGTACGCAGTATTTT
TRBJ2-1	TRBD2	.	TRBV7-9	CASSPSGRAPHNEQFF	TGTGCCAGCAGCCCCAGCGGGAGGGCCCCCCACAATGAGCAGTTCTTC
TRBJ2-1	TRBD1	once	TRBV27	CASSLGQGAYNEQFF	TGTGCCAGCAGCCTTGGACAGGGGGCTTACAATGAGCAGTTCTTC
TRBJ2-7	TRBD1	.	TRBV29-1	CSVEPTLQGKPYEQYF	TGCAGCGTTGAACCCACCCTACAGGGGAAACCCTACGAGCAGTACTTC
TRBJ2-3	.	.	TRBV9	CASSVGTSTDTQYF	TGTGCCAGCAGCGTAGGGACTAGCACAGATACGCAGTATTTT
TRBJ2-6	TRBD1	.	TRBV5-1	CASARIGQGISGANVLTF	TGCGCCAGCGCCCGAATAGGACAGGGAATCTCTGGGGCCAACGTCCTGACTTTC
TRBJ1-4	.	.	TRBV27	CASSFRGRGSFNEKLFF	TGTGCCAGCAGTTTTAGGGGCAGGGGCAGCTTTAATGAAAAACTGTTTTTT
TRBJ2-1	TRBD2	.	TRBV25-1	CASSELLASGGNNEQFF	TGTGCCAGCAGTGAATTGCTGGCCAGCGGGGGAAACAATGAGCAGTTCTTC
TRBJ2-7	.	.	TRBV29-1	CSAGQTIYEQYF	TGCAGCGCCGGACAGACCATCTACGAGCAGTACTTC
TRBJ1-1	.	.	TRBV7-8	CASSFVGAGNTEAFF	TGTGCCAGCAGCTTCGTAGGGGCAGGGAACACTGAAGCTTTCTTT
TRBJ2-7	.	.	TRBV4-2	CASSQGLSYEQYF	TGTGCCAGCAGCCAAGGACTGTCCTACGAGCAGTACTTC
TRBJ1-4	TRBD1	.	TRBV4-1	CASTTLRQGRNEKLFF	TGCGCCAGCACCACCCTCCGACAGGGGAGAAATGAAAAACTGTTTTTT
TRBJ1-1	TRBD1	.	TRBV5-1	CASSSGQGSEAFF	TGCGCCAGCAGCAGCGGACAGGGTTCTGAAGCTTTCTTT
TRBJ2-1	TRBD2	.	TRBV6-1	CASSERTSGSYNEQFF	TGTGCCAGCAGTGAACGGACTAGCGGGTCCTACAATGAGCAGTTCTTC
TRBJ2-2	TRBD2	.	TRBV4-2	CASSQARGSSGANTGELFF	TGTGCCAGCAGCCAAGCTCGAGGATCTAGCGGGGCTAACACCGGAGAGCTGTTTTTT
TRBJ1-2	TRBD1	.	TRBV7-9	CASSLMRQGDGYTF	TGTGCCAGCAGCTTAATGCGACAGGGTGATGGCTACACCTTC
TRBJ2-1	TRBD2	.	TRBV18	CASSPASGGLSEQFF	TGTGCCAGCTCACCGGCTAGCGGGGGTTTAAGTGAGCAGTTCTTC
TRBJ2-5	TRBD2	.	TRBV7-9	CASSSGGVRETQYF	TGTGCCAGCAGCAGCGGGGGGGTGAGAGAGACCCAGTACTTC
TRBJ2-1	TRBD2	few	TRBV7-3	CASSSRLAGHNEQFF	TGTGCCAGCAGCTCTCGACTAGCGGGACACAATGAGCAGTTCTTC
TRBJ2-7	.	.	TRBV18	CASSPAAGRSSYEQYF	TGTGCCAGCTCACCGGCTGCGGGACGGAGCTCCTACGAGCAGTACTTC
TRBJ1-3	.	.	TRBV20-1	CSAHGGNTIYF	TGCAGTGCCCACGGGGGGAACACCATATATTTT
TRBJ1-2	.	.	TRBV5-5	CASTRLWVKDGYTF	TGTGCCAGCACCAGGCTATGGGTCAAAGATGGCTACACCTTC
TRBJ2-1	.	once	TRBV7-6	CASSLGHPSYNEQFF	TGTGCCAGCAGCTTAGGGCACCCGTCATACAATGAGCAGTTCTTC
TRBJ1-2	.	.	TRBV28	CASSLFSGGYTF	TGTGCCAGCAGTTTATTTTCCGGTGGCTACACCTTC
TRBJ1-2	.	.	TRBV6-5	CASSSGLGFNYGYTF	TGTGCCAGCAGTTCCGGACTGGGTTTCAACTATGGCTACACCTTC
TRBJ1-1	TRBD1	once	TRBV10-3	CAISGTGWTNTEAFF	TGTGCCATCAGTGGGACAGGGTGGACGAACACTGAAGCTTTCTTT
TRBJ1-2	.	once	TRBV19	CASSIGGTHYPF	TGTGCCAGTAGTATAGGGGGCACACACTACCCCTTC
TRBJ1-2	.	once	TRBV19	CASQQQGTGYTF	TGTGCCAGCCAACAACAGGGTACGGGCTACACCTTC
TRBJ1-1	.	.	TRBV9	CASSPLYRDPNTEAFF	TGTGCCAGCAGCCCTCTTTACAGGGACCCGAACACTGAAGCTTTCTTT
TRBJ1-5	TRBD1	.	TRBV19	CASSIERGTGGFSNQPQHF	TGTGCCAGTAGTATAGAGAGAGGGACAGGGGGTTTCAGCAATCAGCCCCAGCATTTT
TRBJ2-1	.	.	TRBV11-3	CASSSTYPKEMEQFF	TGTGCCAGCAGCTCAACGTATCCAAAAGAGATGGAGCAGTTCTTC
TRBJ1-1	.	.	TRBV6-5	CASSQTGFGTEAFF	TGTGCCAGCAGTCAGACAGGCTTCGGGACTGAAGCTTTCTTT
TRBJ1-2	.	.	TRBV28	CASSLSGGNYGYTF	TGTGCCAGCAGTTTATCGGGAGGGAACTATGGCTACACCTTC
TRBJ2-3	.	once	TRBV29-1	CSAMKTGRTINTDTQYF	TGCAGCGCCATGAAAACGGGTCGGACTATTAACACAGATACGCAGTATTTT
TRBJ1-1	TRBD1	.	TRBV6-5	CASSRTGTNTEAFF	TGTGCCAGCAGCCGGACAGGGACGAACACTGAAGCTTTCTTT
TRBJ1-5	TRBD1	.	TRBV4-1	CASSQIDRVQQPQHF	TGCGCCAGCAGCCAAATTGACAGGGTCCAGCAGCCCCAGCATTTT
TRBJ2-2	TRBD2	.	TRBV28	CASRTGLAGVTGELFF	TGTGCCAGCAGAACGGGACTAGCGGGAGTTACCGGGGAGCTGTTTTTT
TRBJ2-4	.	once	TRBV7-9	CASSLGDTRKDF	TGTGCCAGCAGCTTAGGGGACACGAGGAAAGACTTC
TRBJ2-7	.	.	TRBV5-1	CASSLAESNYEQYF	TGCGCCAGCAGCTTGGCCGAGTCAAACTACGAGCAGTACTTC
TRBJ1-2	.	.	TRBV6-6	CASSYSGGGYGYTF	TGTGCCAGCAGTTACTCGGGGGGAGGCTATGGCTACACCTTC
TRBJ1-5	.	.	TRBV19	CASSPGLNQPQHF	TGTGCCAGTAGTCCAGGACTCAATCAGCCCCAGCATTTT
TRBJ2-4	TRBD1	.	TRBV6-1	CASVRDSKNIQYF	TGTGCCAGTGTTCGGGACAGCAAAAACATTCAGTACTTC
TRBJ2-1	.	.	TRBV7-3	CASSLGNNEQFF	TGTGCCAGCAGCTTAGGCAACAATGAGCAGTTCTTC